These 9 T cell receptor beta chains were sequenced from one sample in a study of T cells in localized non-small cell lung cancer. TCRdb's copy holds only in-frame clones and misses some; the assay was immunoSEQ multiplex PCR. The repertoire holds 90,000 to 100,000 clones, approximately 90% seen once, with roughly 4.3% in the top ten. The source was PBMCs, collected before any cancer treatment. The receptors were sampled from a woman between 35 and 70 years old with stage II squamous cell lung carcinoma.

The chain has TRBV10-3 and TRBJ1-2; D unclear. CDR1 ENHRY and CDR2 SYGVKD come from the germline V gene. V was clipped by 4 bases and J by 3 bases, with 9 bases between them. The CDR3 has 13 amino acids. The chain's CDR3 is CAISGSRDYGYTF. The CDR3 DNA follows: TGTGCCATCAGTGGTTCAAGGGACTATGGCTACACCTTC.

The V and J genes are TRBV15 and TRBJ1-1, with D uncertain. The V gene's germline CDR1 is LNHNV and CDR2 YYDKDF (reference sequence). The CDR3 consists of 14 residues. Trimming pared 5 bases from V and 5 bases from J, leaving 15 bases between. As DNA, the CDR3 is TGTGCCACCAGCTCAACCGTACGGAGGACTGAAGCTTTCTTT. Amino acids: CATSSTVRRTEAFF.

In this sample, this clone turned up a few times. The V gene is TRBV7-6, the J gene TRBJ2-6; 7 bases are shared with TRBD2. Germline assignment: CDR1 SGHVS and CDR2 FNYEAQ. The trim removed 1 base at V and 6 bases at J, leaving 9 bases unmatched. CDR3 size: 17 residues. DNA of the CDR3: TGTGCCAGCAGCTTAGGAAGGGGAGGGCTGCAGGCCAACGTCCTGACTTTC. Translating gives CASSLGRGGLQANVLTF.

The V gene is TRBV5-1, the J gene TRBJ2-5, with D uncertain. The CDR3 runs 15 residues. Trimming left V 1 base short and J 3 bases short, with 13 bases between. CDR1 and CDR2 from the germline V gene are SGHRS and YFSETQ. CDR3 sequence (DNA): TGCGCCAGCAGCTTGTTCCGGCAGCCAAAAGAGACCCAGTACTTC. It translates to CASSLFRQPKETQYF.

The rearrangement links TRBV13 to TRBJ1-4; tentative D call: TRBD1 (5 bases). This CDR3 comprises 14 residues. V lost 2 bases and J 7 bases, leaving 11 bases between the germline ends. CDR1 and CDR2 from the germline V gene are PRHDT and FYEKMQ (reference sequence). In nucleotides, the CDR3 is TGTGCCAGCAGCTTAAAGGGACCGTTTGAAAAACTGTTTTTT. The encoded protein is CASSLKGPFEKLFF.

This rearrangement joins TRBV30 to TRBJ1-1; D remains ambiguous. This CDR3 contains 17 residues. V was pared by 5 bases and J by 0 bases, with 22 bases between. Per germline, CDR1 GTSNPN and CDR2 SVGIG (reference sequence). The chain's CDR3 is CAWGPGPGFALNTEAFF. The CDR3 DNA is TGTGCCTGGGGACCGGGCCCGGGGTTTGCCTTGAACACTGAAGCTTTCTTT.

The genes are TRBV30 and TRBJ2-3; D remains ambiguous. This CDR3 is 13 amino acids long. Trimming removed 4 bases at V and 5 bases at J, with 13 bases between. Germline-derived CDR1 and CDR2 are GTSNPN and SVGIG (reference sequence). CDR3 in amino acids: CAWTRGAGDTQYF. The DNA of the CDR3 is TGTGCCTGGACACGAGGCGCCGGAGATACGCAGTATTTT.

The chain couples TRBV6-6 to TRBJ1-5, with 10 bases that match TRBD1. The CDR3 length is 14 residues. The V and J ends lost 5 bases and 5 bases, in that order; junction bases with no gene match: 3. Per germline, CDR1 MNHNY and CDR2 SVGAGI (reference sequence). The CDR3 bases are TGTGCCAGCAGTAGGACAGGGGGTGATCAGCCCCAGCATTTT. Protein: CASSRTGGDQPQHF.

The chain uses TRBV2 and TRBJ1-2, with D hard to call. V lost 1 base to trimming and J lost 3 bases, with 6 bases between them. The germline CDR1 and CDR2 sequences are SNHLY and FYNNEI. The CDR3 totals 13 residues. In DNA form, the CDR3 reads TGTGCCAGCAGTGAAGGGTCGGACTATGGCTACACCTTC. It is translated as CASSEGSDYGYTF.